This T cell receptor (beta chain) came from a study of T cell repertoires and Cas9 in healthy adults. Study-level information: SpCas9-reactive CD4 and CD8 T cells were characterized for potency, cytotoxicity and lineage.

CDR1 and CDR2 (germline): SGHRS, YFSETQ. The germline V and J ends were trimmed by 4 bases and 0 bases, with 10 bases remaining between them. The CDR3 contains 15 residues. Assay used: immunoSEQ multiplex PCR; TCRdb lists only in-frame clones, some missing. In the table there are about 14,000 clones, about 88% of which are singletons. This clone showed up just a few times. This chain uses TRBV5-1 with TRBJ1-4; the D is unclear. The sequence was collected from a human donor in good health. Sequencing used Tregs (CD4+, CD25+, CD127-, CD137-, CD154-) from PBMCs; culture status not recorded. DNA of the CDR3: TGCGCCAGCAGCAACGCACGGGCAACTAATGAAAAACTGTTTTTT. Translated: CASSNARATNEKLFF.